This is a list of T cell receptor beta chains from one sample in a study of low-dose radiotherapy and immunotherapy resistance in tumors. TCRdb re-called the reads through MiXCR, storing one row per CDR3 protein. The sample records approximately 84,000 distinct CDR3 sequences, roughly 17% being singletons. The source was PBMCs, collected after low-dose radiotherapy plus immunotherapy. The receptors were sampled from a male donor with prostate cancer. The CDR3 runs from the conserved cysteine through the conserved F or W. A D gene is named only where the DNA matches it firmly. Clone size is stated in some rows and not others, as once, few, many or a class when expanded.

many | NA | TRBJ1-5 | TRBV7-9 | TGTGCCAGCAGCTTCGGGGGGAACCAGCCCCAGCATTTT | CASSFGGNQPQHF
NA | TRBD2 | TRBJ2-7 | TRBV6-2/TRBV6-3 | TGTGCCAGCAGTTACCGTCCGGGAGGGTACGAGCAGTACTTC | CASSYRPGGYEQYF
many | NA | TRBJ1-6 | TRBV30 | TGTGCCTGGAGTGTACAGGGCGGTAATTCACCCCTCCACTTT | CAWSVQGGNSPLHF
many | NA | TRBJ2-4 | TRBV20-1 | TGCAGTGCTGATGAGCGAGCGAAAAACATTCAGTACTTC | CSADERAKNIQYF
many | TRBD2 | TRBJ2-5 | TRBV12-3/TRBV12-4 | TGTGCCAGCAGTTTGACTAGCGGGAGGGAAGAGACCCAGTACTTC | CASSLTSGREETQYF
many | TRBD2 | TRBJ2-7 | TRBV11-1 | TGTGCCAGCAGCTCCAGGACTAGCAGCTACGAGCAGTACTTC | CASSSRTSSYEQYF
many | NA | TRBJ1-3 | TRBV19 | TGTGCCAGTAGTACAGGGGTCGGAAACACCATATATTTT | CASSTGVGNTIYF
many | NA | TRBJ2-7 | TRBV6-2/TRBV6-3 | TGTGCAGCAGGGAGCGGACGAACCAGCGAGCAGTACTTC | CAAGSGRTSEQYF
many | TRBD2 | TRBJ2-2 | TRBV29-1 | TGCAGCGTTTCGGGGGGGCAGTACGGCGGGGAGCTGTTTTTT | CSVSGGQYGGELFF
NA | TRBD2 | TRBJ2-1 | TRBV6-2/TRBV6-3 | TGTGCCAGCAGTAAGCTAGCGGGGTACTACAATGAGCAGTTCTTC | CASSKLAGYYNEQFF
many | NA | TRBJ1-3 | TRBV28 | TGTGCCAGCAAGCACGGCAGCTCTGGAAACACCATATATTTT | CASKHGSSGNTIYF
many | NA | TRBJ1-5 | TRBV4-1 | TGCGCCAGCAGCCAAGAATTCAGAAACAATCAGCCCCAGCATTTT | CASSQEFRNNQPQHF
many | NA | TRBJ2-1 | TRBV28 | TGTGCCAGCAGTTTACCTGCCGGAACGGGGGAGCAGTTCTTC | CASSLPAGTGEQFF
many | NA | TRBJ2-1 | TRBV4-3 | TGCGCCAGCAGCGACGGAGCGGCCTCCTACAATGAGCAGTTCTTC | CASSDGAASYNEQFF
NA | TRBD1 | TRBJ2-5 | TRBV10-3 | TGTGCCATCAGTGACAGGGGGTCGGAGACCCAGTACTTC | CAISDRGSETQYF
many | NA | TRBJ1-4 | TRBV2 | TGTGCCAGCAGCCCCGGGGTCCCTAATGAAAAACTGTTTTTT | CASSPGVPNEKLFF
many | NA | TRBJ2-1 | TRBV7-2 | TGTGCCAGCAGCGGGACCCTAAATGAGCAGTTCTTC | CASSGTLNEQFF
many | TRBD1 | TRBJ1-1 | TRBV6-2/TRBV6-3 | TGTGCCATCCGGGGACAGGGAAACACTGAAGCTTTCTTT | CAIRGQGNTEAFF
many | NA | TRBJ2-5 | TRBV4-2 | TGTGCCAGCAGCCAGGGGGGCCAAGAGACCCAGTACTTC | CASSQGGQETQYF
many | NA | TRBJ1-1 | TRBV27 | TGTGCCAGCAGTTACAGACTTAACACTGAAGCTTTCTTT | CASSYRLNTEAFF
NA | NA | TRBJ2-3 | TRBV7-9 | TGTGCCAGCAGCTCGAGGGGGGGACCCACAGATACGCAGTATTTT | CASSSRGGPTDTQYF
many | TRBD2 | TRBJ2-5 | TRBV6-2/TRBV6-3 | TGTGCCAGCAGTTACGGGACTAGCGGCCAAGAGACCCAGTACTTC | CASSYGTSGQETQYF
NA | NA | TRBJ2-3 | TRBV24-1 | TGTGCCACCAGTGATTCCGGACGGCACACAGATACGCAGTATTTT | CATSDSGRHTDTQYF
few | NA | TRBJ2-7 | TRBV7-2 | TGTGCCAGCAGCACGCGACAGGTCTCCTACGAGCAGTACTTC | CASSTRQVSYEQYF
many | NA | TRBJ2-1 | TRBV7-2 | TGTGCCAGCAGCTCTACGTCCGGGTATGAGCAGTTCTTC | CASSSTSGYEQFF
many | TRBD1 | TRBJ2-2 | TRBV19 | TGTGCCAGTAGTACCGGGACAGGGCGGAGCACCGGGGAGCTGTTTTTT | CASSTGTGRSTGELFF
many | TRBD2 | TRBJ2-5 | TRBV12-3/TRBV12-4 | TGTGCCAGCAGTCTAGCGGGGCCCCGAGAGACCCAGTACTTC | CASSLAGPRETQYF
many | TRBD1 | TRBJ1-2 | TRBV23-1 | TGCGCCAGCAGTGGGGTGGACAGGGGCGTCCATGGCTACACCTTC | CASSGVDRGVHGYTF
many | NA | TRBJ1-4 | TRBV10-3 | TGTGCCATCAGTGGGGACTCTAATGAAAAACTGTTTTTT | CAISGDSNEKLFF